A single sample gave rise to the 2 T cell receptor beta chains below, sequenced in a study of vaccination and CD4 T cells after COVID-19. The Oncomine TCR Beta short-read assay was applied to DNA of cultured CD4+ T cells. TCRdb recomputed calls from the PCR reads with MiXCR, one row per CDR3 protein. The profile shows approximately 26,000 distinct CDR3 sequences, around three fifths of them singletons. These receptors have no identified antigens. The treatment denotes: approximately 9-day PBMC culture with coronavirus spike peptide pools or control peptides (ViraFEST assay). The sample was CD4+ T cells from blood, cultured in vitro. These receptors all stem from a human donor who had recovered from COVID-19.

This clonotype has just one count. The rearrangement joins TRBV6-1 to TRBJ1-5; the D gene is possibly TRBD1 (6 bases). From germline, CDR1 is MNHNS and CDR2 SASEGT. Trimming cost V 5 bases and J 7 bases, with 18 bases left between them. This CDR3 contains 15 residues. CDR3 residues: CASSPRRGLRQPQHF. DNA for the CDR3: TGTGCCAGCAGTCCCCGCCGGGGGCTAAGACAGCCCCAGCATTTT.

A few counts support this clonotype. The V and J genes are TRBV21-1 and TRBJ1-5; TRBD1 is taken as the D call from the table, unchecked against the DNA. TRBV21-1 is a known pseudogene. The CDR3 covers 14 residues. The CDR3 loop reads CASWGGAGNQPQHF. CDR3 coding DNA: TGTGCCAGCTGGGGGGGGGCAGGTAATCAGCCCCAGCATTTT.